Presented here are 13 T cell receptor beta chains from one specimen sequenced in a study of cytomegalovirus exposure and HLA in healthy donors. The primer mix had 60 Vbeta and 13 Jbeta primers. Here immunoSEQ multiplex PCR was the method, and the copy in TCRdb shows in-frame clones only, minus some. The sample carries more than 100,000 clones, 87% recorded once. The sample taken for sequencing was PBMCs. All receptors derive from a woman aged 30 to 39 in good health and CMV-seronegative.

The J gene is TRBJ2-7, the V gene TRBV4-1, with 8 nucleotides matching TRBD1. After removal of 0 bases from V and 2 bases from J, the junction contained 9 bases not matched to a gene. Germline CDR1 MGHRA, CDR2 YSYEKL. The CDR3 spans 17 residues. The CDR3 DNA sequence: TGCGCCAGCAGCCAAGAGGGGCACAGGGGGACGACCTACGAGCAGTACTTC. Translated: CASSQEGHRGTTYEQYF.

V usage is TRBV7-3 and J usage is TRBJ2-7; TRBD2 agrees at 7 bases. V lost 4 bases, J lost 0 bases, and 3 bases stayed unmatched. The CDR3 is 14 amino acids. In germline, CDR1 is SGHTA, CDR2 FQGTGA. Here the CDR3 reads CASSSSGDSYEQYF. The CDR3 DNA reads as TGTGCCAGCAGCTCTAGCGGTGACTCCTACGAGCAGTACTTC.

This chain links TRBV27 with TRBJ2-3, with TRBD2 as a possible D gene (5 bases). V lost 6 bases to trimming and J lost 2 bases, with 15 bases between them. From germline, CDR1 is MNHEY and CDR2 SMNVEV (reference sequence). The length of the CDR3 is 15 residues. CDR3 DNA: TGTGCCAGCAGGCTCCGTCTAGCAGTCACAGATACGCAGTATTTT. As protein: CASRLRLAVTDTQYF.

The rearrangement links TRBV6-6 to TRBJ1-5; tentatively, D is TRBD1 (6 bases). Germline CDR1 reads MNHNY; CDR2 reads SVGAGI (reference sequence). The CDR3 has 16 residues. V lost 6 bases, J lost 6 bases, and 21 bases lay in between. CDR3 in amino acids: CASSDTGTRYVQPQHF. Here the CDR3 DNA reads TGTGCCAGCAGCGACACCGGGACACGGTATGTTCAGCCCCAGCATTTT.

The chain is built from TRBV6-6 and TRBJ2-5; D is undetermined. The better agreement between TRBJ2-7 and the DNA end casts doubt on the J call. Germline loops: CDR1 MNHNY, CDR2 SVGAGI (reference sequence). The CDR3 sequence is 14 residues long. The CDR3, as DNA: TGTGCCAGCAGTTACTCGATCCTAGCCTACGAGCAGTACTTC. This sequence encodes CASSYSILAYEQYF.

This clone was observed a single time. J is TRBJ1-4 and V is TRBV28; TRBD1 aligns across 8 bases. V shed 6 bases, J shed 8 bases, and the junction held 8 bases outside the gene matches. From germline, CDR1 is MDHEN and CDR2 SYDVKM. The CDR3 spans 14 residues. This CDR3 reads CASRAAGQGEKLFF. The CDR3 coding sequence is TGTGCCAGCAGAGCCGCAGGACAGGGAGAAAAACTGTTTTTT.

This clone was observed a handful of times. Written as DNA, the CDR3 is TGTGCCAGCAGACGGGACAGGGGACCATACGAGCAGTACTTC. Encoded protein: CASRRDRGPYEQYF. The J gene is TRBJ2-7, the V gene TRBV27, with TRBD1 identical over 10 bases. This CDR3 has 14 residues. Per germline, CDR1 MNHEY and CDR2 SMNVEV (reference sequence). The ends lost 6 bases at V and 4 bases at J; junction bases unmatched: 6.

CDR3 loop: CASSPFGGGGSYEQYF. CDR3 sequence (DNA): TGCGCCAGCAGCCCGTTCGGGGGCGGCGGGAGCTACGAGCAGTACTTC. This sequence joins TRBV4-1 and TRBJ2-7; TRBD2 might be the D (7 bases). The CDR3 is 16 residues long. V was clipped by 4 bases and J by 3 bases, with 19 bases between them. CDR1 and CDR2 (germline): MGHRA, YSYEKL.

The rearrangement joins TRBV5-1 to TRBJ2-7; 10 bases agree with TRBD2. The CDR3 extends over 16 amino acids. The V gene end was trimmed by 5 bases and the J gene end by 7 bases; junction bases not matched to a gene: 15. Germline V lookup: CDR1 SGHRS, CDR2 YFSETQ. The CDR3 spells CASRGTRLAGAGEQYF. In nucleotides, the CDR3 is TGCGCCAGCAGGGGGACTCGGCTAGCGGGAGCGGGGGAGCAGTACTTC.

The chain combines TRBV18 with TRBJ2-7; possibly TRBD2 for D (5 bases). Germline assignment: CDR1 KGHSH and CDR2 LQKENI. This CDR3 comprises 15 residues. Deletions cut 0 bases from V and 3 bases from J, with 12 bases between. The CDR3 region has the DNA TGTGCCAGCTCACCACCTTTGGGGAGTGGCTACGAGCAGTACTTC. This encodes CASSPPLGSGYEQYF.

V is TRBV13 and J is TRBJ1-4; a weak D match, TRBD1 (6 bases). The germline V gene has CDR1 PRHDT and CDR2 FYEKMQ (reference sequence). V dropped 4 bases and J dropped 12 bases, with 18 bases sitting between them. This CDR3 has 14 amino acids. The CDR3 here is CASSYSGGAGELFF. In DNA form, the CDR3 reads TGTGCCAGCAGCTATTCGGGGGGGGCAGGGGAACTGTTTTTT.

The J gene is TRBJ2-5, the V gene TRBV6-4, with 12 bases identical to TRBD2. V lost 5 bases, J lost 4 bases, and 5 bases stayed unmatched. This CDR3 is built from 15 residues. Germline V gene lookup returns CDR1 MRHNA and CDR2 SNTAGT. CDR3 DNA: TGTGCCAGCAGTCGACTAGCGGGAGCGGGAGAGACCCAGTACTTC. Translating it yields CASSRLAGAGETQYF.

The chain employs TRBV5-1 and TRBJ1-2; 7 nucleotides match TRBD1. The CDR3 extends over 13 amino acids. After removal of 5 bases from V and 2 bases from J, the junction contained 3 bases not matched to a gene. CDR1 SGHRS and CDR2 YFSETQ come from the germline V gene. The CDR3 here is CASRMTGNYGYTF. DNA for the CDR3: TGCGCCAGCAGGATGACAGGGAACTATGGCTACACCTTC. The whole variable domain, remainder taken from reference TRBV5-1 and TRBJ1-2, is KAGVTQTPRYLIKTRGQQVTLSCSPISGHRSVSWYQQTPGQGLQFLFEYFSETQRNKGNFPGRFSGRQFSNSRSEMNVSTLELGDSALYLCASRMTGNYGYTFGSGTRLTVV.